Listed below are T cell receptor beta chains from one sample, sequenced in a study of T-cell reconstitution after alpha-beta-depleted transplantation in children. Each CDR3 protein is one row after TCRdb ran MiXCR on the PCR reads. The table records about 190,000 distinct CDR3 sequences, over 8.5% of them present only once. The sequences come from PBMCs, collected before TCRalphabeta/CD19-depleted stem cell transplant. The origin of the receptors is a boy under 10 years old with acute myeloid leukemia, due to receive a stem cell transplant. CDR3s leave out the opening cysteine and the closing phenylalanine or tryptophan. The D gene is left open where the match is weak. A clone size is listed for some rows: how often the clone was seen (once, few, many), or a class if it is expanded.

clone size,D gene,V gene,J gene,CDR3 protein
many,-,TRBV28,TRBJ1-6,ADDTDNSPLH
-,-,TRBV7-8,TRBJ2-3,ASIEGWSTDTQY
many,-,TRBV25-1,TRBJ2-6,ASSISGANVLT
many,-,TRBV20-1,TRBJ2-3,SASGTTETQY
many,-,TRBV2,TRBJ1-6,ASRGQGSTPLH
many,-,TRBV27,TRBJ2-1,ASGRGASSYNEQF
-,TRBD1,TRBV2,TRBJ1-1,ASSVTGANTEAF
-,TRBD2,TRBV7-9,TRBJ2-1,ASNVQRSGGAPNEQF
many,-,TRBV5-1,TRBJ2-1,ASSLVDEQF
-,-,TRBV5-1,TRBJ2-7,ASRPRDGMLTYEQY
many,-,TRBV20-1,TRBJ2-1,SAAGEWNEQF